One and the same sample provided the 8 T cell receptor beta chains below, sequenced in a study of OX40 agonist ivuxolimab in advanced cancers. Produced via immunoSEQ multiplex PCR; TCRdb's table is partial and in-frame only. The profile shows more than 70,000 clones, about 90% of them singletons. Here the sequenced sample was CD4+ or CD8+ T cells sorted from blood, taken in a trial of the OX40 agonist ivuxolimab. These receptors all come from an adult with an advanced solid tumor such as melanoma, head and neck, liver or kidney cancer.

The J gene is TRBJ2-5, the V gene TRBV10-3; D perhaps matches TRBD1 (5 bases). Germline V gene sequence: CDR1 ENHRY, CDR2 SYGVKD. The CDR3 extends over 14 amino acids. The V end lost 2 bases, the J end lost 2 bases, and 9 bases lay between the germline ends. This CDR3 reads CAISEAPGQETQYF. The CDR3 DNA follows: TGTGCCATCAGTGAGGCCCCAGGGCAAGAGACCCAGTACTTC.

The chain recombines TRBV30 with TRBJ1-5; tentative D call: TRBD1 (5 bases). This CDR3 is built from 14 residues. CDR1 is GTSNPN, CDR2 SVGIG, per germline (reference sequence). With 1 base removed from V and 6 bases from J, the gap between germline ends came to 13 bases. The CDR3 bases are TGTGCCTGGAGTGAGGGGATATCTAGTCAGCCCCAGCATTTT. The encoded protein is CAWSEGISSQPQHF.

This clone has a single count. The V call is TRBV19, the J call TRBJ2-1; no reliable D call. This CDR3 is built from 14 residues. The ends were cut back, 5 bases at V and 2 bases at J, with 10 bases in the middle. The germline V gene has CDR1 LNHDA and CDR2 SQIVND (reference sequence). CDR3 nucleotides: TGTGCCAGTAGTCGGTCATTCCCCTACAATGAGCAGTTCTTC. It specifies CASSRSFPYNEQFF.

This chain connects TRBV5-1 to TRBJ1-2; 9 bases line up with TRBD1. The CDR3 covers 15 residues. The V gene end was trimmed by 1 base and the J gene end by 4 bases; junction bases not matched to a gene: 5. Per the germline V gene, CDR1 is SGHRS and CDR2 is YFSETQ. The CDR3 region is CASSLSPDRGYGYTF. CDR3 nucleotides: TGCGCCAGCAGCTTGAGTCCGGACAGGGGCTATGGCTACACCTTC.

The V and J genes are TRBV7-2 and TRBJ2-5, with 13 bases aligning to TRBD2. The CDR3 contains 16 residues. Per the germline V gene, CDR1 is SGHTA and CDR2 is FQGNSA. J lost 5 bases, V lost 1 base, and 4 bases had no gene match. In DNA, the CDR3 is TGTGCCAGCAGCTTAGGGTGGACTAGCGGGAGTGAGACCCAGTACTTC. Its protein product is CASSLGWTSGSETQYF.

V gene TRBV28 combines with J gene TRBJ1-2; TRBD1 aligns across 8 bases. Germline CDR1 reads MDHEN; CDR2 reads SYDVKM. The CDR3 runs to 13 residues. V lost 5 bases and J lost 4; bases outside the gene matches: 3. In DNA form, the CDR3 reads TGTGCCAGCAGTGGGACAGGAGTCTATGGCTACACCTTC. Translated: CASSGTGVYGYTF.

The genes are TRBV6-5 and TRBJ2-1; D unclear. Per the germline V gene, CDR1 is MNHEY and CDR2 is SVGAGI. The CDR3 has 14 residues. V was shortened by 2 bases and J by 0 bases, with 5 bases between the two germline ends. CDR3 sequence reads: CASSYVGSYNEQFF. CDR3 DNA sequence: TGTGCCAGCAGTTACGTGGGCTCCTACAATGAGCAGTTCTTC.

This chain uses TRBV5-4 with TRBJ2-2; 10 bases map to TRBD1. V lost 4 bases and J lost 3; bases outside the gene matches: 9. Per germline, CDR1 SGHNT and CDR2 YYREEE (reference sequence). CDR3 size: 17 residues. CDR3 loop: CASSVPRTGGYTGELFF. The CDR3 nucleotides read TGTGCCAGCAGCGTGCCGCGGACAGGGGGGTACACCGGGGAGCTGTTTTTT.